These T cell receptor beta chains were read from a single sample in a study of T-cell memory formation after mild COVID-19. Using its own MiXCR run on the 5' RACE reads, TCRdb lists one record per CDR3 protein. The sample lists 120,000 to 150,000 distinct CDR3 sequences, 15% to 20% occurring once. Sequencing input: PBMCs or a T cell subset sorted from them (not recorded which). The receptors here all came from an adult woman who had mild COVID-19 (a few samples of this study predate the infection). Cell type and time point are not known. Both conserved end residues are part of each CDR3. The order of the fields is V gene, D gene, clone size, J gene, CDR3 DNA, CDR3 protein. A D gene is named only where the DNA matches it firmly. Size is omitted from some rows. Given values are once, few, many or a class for expanded clones.

v_call: TRBV7-2; d_call: TRBD2; clone_size: NA; j_call: TRBJ2-1; cdr3_nt: TGTGCCAGCAGCCTTATGGGTGTAGCGGGAGGCAACAATGAGCAGTTCTTC; cdr3_aa: CASSLMGVAGGNNEQFF
v_call: TRBV19; d_call: NA; clone_size: NA; j_call: TRBJ1-1; cdr3_nt: TGTGCCAGTAGTGTTATGGGTACTGAAGCTTTCTTT; cdr3_aa: CASSVMGTEAFF
v_call: TRBV9; d_call: TRBD2; clone_size: few; j_call: TRBJ2-3; cdr3_nt: TGTGCCAGCAGCGTACTAGCGGGGGACACAGATACGCAGTATTTT; cdr3_aa: CASSVLAGDTDTQYF
v_call: TRBV7-6; d_call: TRBD1; clone_size: NA; j_call: TRBJ2-7; cdr3_nt: TGTGCCAGCAGCTTAAGAGGACAGGGGCCGTCCTACGAGCAGTACTTC; cdr3_aa: CASSLRGQGPSYEQYF
v_call: TRBV12-3/TRBV12-4; d_call: NA; clone_size: NA; j_call: TRBJ2-2; cdr3_nt: TGTGCCAGCAGTTTAAATGAGTACACCGGGGAGCTGTTTTTT; cdr3_aa: CASSLNEYTGELFF
v_call: TRBV7-9; d_call: NA; clone_size: NA; j_call: TRBJ2-7; cdr3_nt: TGTGCCAGCAGCTTAGGTGGCTATACGGAGCAGTACTTC; cdr3_aa: CASSLGGYTEQYF
v_call: TRBV24-1; d_call: NA; clone_size: NA; j_call: TRBJ1-2; cdr3_nt: TGTGCCACCAGTGATGCCGCAGTTCTGGGTGGCTATGGCTACACCTTC; cdr3_aa: CATSDAAVLGGYGYTF
v_call: TRBV7-9; d_call: NA; clone_size: NA; j_call: TRBJ2-5; cdr3_nt: TGTGCCAGCAGCGCCCGGGAGACCCAGTACTTC; cdr3_aa: CASSARETQYF
v_call: TRBV2; d_call: NA; clone_size: few; j_call: TRBJ2-6; cdr3_nt: TGTGCCAGCAGGAGACTTGACTCTGGGGCCAACGTCCTGACTTTC; cdr3_aa: CASRRLDSGANVLTF
v_call: TRBV24-1; d_call: NA; clone_size: NA; j_call: TRBJ1-2; cdr3_nt: TGTGCCACCAGTGATTTTGACCGAGCTAACTATGGCTACACCTTC; cdr3_aa: CATSDFDRANYGYTF
v_call: TRBV12-3/TRBV12-4; d_call: NA; clone_size: NA; j_call: TRBJ1-1; cdr3_nt: TGTGCCAGCAGTCCCGGACAGCACACTGAAGCTTTCTTT; cdr3_aa: CASSPGQHTEAFF
v_call: TRBV5-5; d_call: TRBD1; clone_size: few; j_call: TRBJ2-3; cdr3_nt: TGTGCCAGCAGCTTGCCGACAGGGACGAGGGGAGATACGCAGTATTTT; cdr3_aa: CASSLPTGTRGDTQYF
v_call: TRBV20-1; d_call: NA; clone_size: few; j_call: TRBJ2-3; cdr3_nt: TGCAGTGCTGAACGAGCGGAGAAAAGCACAGATACGCAGTATTTT; cdr3_aa: CSAERAEKSTDTQYF
v_call: TRBV7-3; d_call: NA; clone_size: NA; j_call: TRBJ2-2; cdr3_nt: TGTGCCAGCAGCTTTGGTCGGCAGGGTACCACCGGGGAGCTGTTTTTT; cdr3_aa: CASSFGRQGTTGELFF
v_call: TRBV5-4; d_call: TRBD2; clone_size: NA; j_call: TRBJ2-3; cdr3_nt: TGTGCCAGCAGCTTCCTAGGACTAGCGGCCACAGATACGCAGTATTTT; cdr3_aa: CASSFLGLAATDTQYF
v_call: TRBV7-2; d_call: NA; clone_size: few; j_call: TRBJ2-5; cdr3_nt: TGTGCCAGCAGCTTCGGGGGTTTGGAGACCCAGTACTTC; cdr3_aa: CASSFGGLETQYF
v_call: TRBV20-1; d_call: TRBD2; clone_size: once; j_call: TRBJ2-2; cdr3_nt: TGCAGTGCCGCCTCTAGCGGCTCCACCGGGGAGCTGTTTTTT; cdr3_aa: CSAASSGSTGELFF
v_call: TRBV11-2; d_call: NA; clone_size: few; j_call: TRBJ1-1; cdr3_nt: TGTGCCAGCAGCTTAGATCCATCGGGGAACACTGAAGCTTTCTTT; cdr3_aa: CASSLDPSGNTEAFF
v_call: TRBV5-1; d_call: NA; clone_size: NA; j_call: TRBJ2-3; cdr3_nt: TGCGCCAGCAGCTTGGGCGCGGGGGCCCTCGGTACGCAGTATTTT; cdr3_aa: CASSLGAGALGTQYF
v_call: TRBV4-2; d_call: NA; clone_size: few; j_call: TRBJ2-2; cdr3_nt: TGTGCCAGCAGCCAAGATCAGACCGGGGAGCTGTTTTTT; cdr3_aa: CASSQDQTGELFF
v_call: TRBV5-1; d_call: TRBD1; clone_size: NA; j_call: TRBJ1-2; cdr3_nt: TGCGCCAGCAGCTTTGGTATACCGACAGGGGTCGGGGGCTACACCTTC; cdr3_aa: CASSFGIPTGVGGYTF
v_call: TRBV5-4; d_call: TRBD1; clone_size: few; j_call: TRBJ2-7; cdr3_nt: TGTGCCAGCAGCTTCCGCGACAGGGGGCGCTACGAGCAGTACTTC; cdr3_aa: CASSFRDRGRYEQYF
v_call: TRBV27; d_call: NA; clone_size: once; j_call: TRBJ2-7; cdr3_nt: TGTGCCAGCAGTCCGTTAGCCGACCGCTCCTACGAGCAGTACTTC; cdr3_aa: CASSPLADRSYEQYF
v_call: TRBV6-2/TRBV6-3; d_call: NA; clone_size: NA; j_call: TRBJ2-7; cdr3_nt: TGTGCCAGCAGTTCCTCCGACAGTCACTTCTCCTACGAGCAGTACTTC; cdr3_aa: CASSSSDSHFSYEQYF
v_call: TRBV11-2; d_call: TRBD2; clone_size: NA; j_call: TRBJ2-3; cdr3_nt: TGTGCCAGCAGCTTAAGACTAGCGGAAAGCACAGATACGCAGTATTTT; cdr3_aa: CASSLRLAESTDTQYF
v_call: TRBV6-5; d_call: NA; clone_size: NA; j_call: TRBJ2-5; cdr3_nt: TGTGCCAGTAGAGTGGGGAAGGCAGAGACCCAGTACTTC; cdr3_aa: CASRVGKAETQYF
v_call: TRBV7-9; d_call: NA; clone_size: NA; j_call: TRBJ1-1; cdr3_nt: TGTGCCAGCAGCGAGGTGGCTGAAGCTTTCTTT; cdr3_aa: CASSEVAEAFF
v_call: TRBV19; d_call: NA; clone_size: once; j_call: TRBJ1-5; cdr3_nt: TGTGCCAGTAATACGGGCAGGGGAGCCCAGCCCCAGCATTTT; cdr3_aa: CASNTGRGAQPQHF
v_call: TRBV6-7; d_call: TRBD2; clone_size: NA; j_call: TRBJ2-5; cdr3_nt: TGTGCCAGCAGTTACTTCCGGGAACTGGGACTAGCGGGGACCTTTTGGTACCAAGAGACCCAGTACTTC; cdr3_aa: CASSYFRELGLAGTFWYQETQYF
v_call: TRBV20-1; d_call: NA; clone_size: few; j_call: TRBJ1-5; cdr3_nt: TGCAGTGCTAGAGACACGCCCGGGGGAAGCAATCAGCCCCAGCATTTT; cdr3_aa: CSARDTPGGSNQPQHF
v_call: TRBV24-1; d_call: TRBD2; clone_size: few; j_call: TRBJ2-1; cdr3_nt: TGTGCCACCAGTGATGTTAGCGGGAGAGGCAATGAGCAGTTCTTC; cdr3_aa: CATSDVSGRGNEQFF
v_call: TRBV6-2/TRBV6-3; d_call: TRBD1; clone_size: NA; j_call: TRBJ1-5; cdr3_nt: TGTGCCAGCAGTTACTATCGGGGACAGGGACCGCCCCAGCATTTT; cdr3_aa: CASSYYRGQGPPQHF
v_call: TRBV5-5; d_call: TRBD1; clone_size: NA; j_call: TRBJ2-5; cdr3_nt: TGTGCCAGCAGCTTGGCGGGGACAGGGGGCTTGGAGACCCAGTACTTC; cdr3_aa: CASSLAGTGGLETQYF
v_call: TRBV9; d_call: TRBD1; clone_size: NA; j_call: TRBJ2-2; cdr3_nt: TGTGCCAGCAGCCAAAGGACAGGGAACACCGGGGAGCTGTTTTTT; cdr3_aa: CASSQRTGNTGELFF
v_call: TRBV5-8; d_call: TRBD2; clone_size: few; j_call: TRBJ2-7; cdr3_nt: TGTGCCAGCAGCTTGACTAGCGGGAGGCGGGAGCAGTACTTC; cdr3_aa: CASSLTSGRREQYF
v_call: TRBV5-1; d_call: NA; clone_size: few; j_call: TRBJ1-1; cdr3_nt: TGCGCCAGCAGCTTGGAGATACAGATGAACACTGAAGCTTTCTTT; cdr3_aa: CASSLEIQMNTEAFF
v_call: TRBV12-3/TRBV12-4; d_call: NA; clone_size: NA; j_call: TRBJ2-2; cdr3_nt: TGTGCCAGCAGTTACTTTAGGGGTGGGGAGCTGTTTTTT; cdr3_aa: CASSYFRGGELFF
v_call: TRBV5-1; d_call: NA; clone_size: NA; j_call: TRBJ1-3; cdr3_nt: TGCGCCAGCAGCCGGTCCAGGGACACCATATATTTT; cdr3_aa: CASSRSRDTIYF
v_call: TRBV6-1; d_call: TRBD2; clone_size: NA; j_call: TRBJ2-3; cdr3_nt: TGTGCCAGCAGTGAAGTTGATAGCGGGGGAAGAGATACGCAGTATTTT; cdr3_aa: CASSEVDSGGRDTQYF
v_call: TRBV12-3/TRBV12-4; d_call: NA; clone_size: few; j_call: TRBJ2-7; cdr3_nt: TGTGCCAGCAGTGATACAGGGGGGGCCTACGAGCAGTACTTC; cdr3_aa: CASSDTGGAYEQYF
v_call: TRBV24-1; d_call: NA; clone_size: once; j_call: TRBJ1-2; cdr3_nt: TGTGCCACCAGTGAAGGAACCTATGGCTACACCTTC; cdr3_aa: CATSEGTYGYTF
v_call: TRBV2; d_call: NA; clone_size: few; j_call: TRBJ2-2; cdr3_nt: TGTGCCAGCCGCAGTGACGGGGAGCTGTTTTTT; cdr3_aa: CASRSDGELFF
v_call: TRBV2; d_call: NA; clone_size: few; j_call: TRBJ2-3; cdr3_nt: TGTGCCAGCAGTAGGGGGTCCCCCGCAGATACGCAGTATTTT; cdr3_aa: CASSRGSPADTQYF
v_call: TRBV24-1; d_call: NA; clone_size: NA; j_call: TRBJ1-2; cdr3_nt: TGTGCCACCAGTGAGAGGGCTAACTATGGCTACACCTTC; cdr3_aa: CATSERANYGYTF
v_call: TRBV20-1; d_call: TRBD1; clone_size: NA; j_call: TRBJ1-6; cdr3_nt: TGCAGTGCTAGAGCTACAGGGGGCGCCTATAATTCACCCCTCCACTTT; cdr3_aa: CSARATGGAYNSPLHF
v_call: TRBV27; d_call: NA; clone_size: few; j_call: TRBJ2-1; cdr3_nt: TGTGCCAGCGCAAGTCAGGGGGGGAACAATGAGCAGTTCTTC; cdr3_aa: CASASQGGNNEQFF
v_call: TRBV25-1; d_call: TRBD1; clone_size: few; j_call: TRBJ2-5; cdr3_nt: TGTGCCAGCGGCAGAACAGGGGGCAGGGAGACCCAGTACTTC; cdr3_aa: CASGRTGGRETQYF
v_call: TRBV20-1; d_call: TRBD1; clone_size: NA; j_call: TRBJ1-6; cdr3_nt: TGCAGTGCTCCATACGGGACAGGGCAATTCTCCTATAATTCACCCCTCCACTTT; cdr3_aa: CSAPYGTGQFSYNSPLHF
v_call: TRBV6-2/TRBV6-3; d_call: NA; clone_size: NA; j_call: TRBJ1-1; cdr3_nt: TGTGCCAGCAGTTACCGGTGGCAGGCAAACACTGAAGCTTTCTTT; cdr3_aa: CASSYRWQANTEAFF
v_call: TRBV5-1; d_call: TRBD2; clone_size: NA; j_call: TRBJ2-4; cdr3_nt: TGCGCCAGCAGCTCCCTGACTAGCGGGGGCCTCAAGTACTTC; cdr3_aa: CASSSLTSGGLKYF
v_call: TRBV3-1; d_call: NA; clone_size: NA; j_call: TRBJ2-7; cdr3_nt: TGTGCCAGCAGCCCTTGGACTAATTCCTACGAGCAGTACTTC; cdr3_aa: CASSPWTNSYEQYF
v_call: TRBV4-2; d_call: NA; clone_size: NA; j_call: TRBJ2-7; cdr3_nt: TGTGCCAGCAGCCAAGCGAGGGGCCACGAGCAGTACTTC; cdr3_aa: CASSQARGHEQYF